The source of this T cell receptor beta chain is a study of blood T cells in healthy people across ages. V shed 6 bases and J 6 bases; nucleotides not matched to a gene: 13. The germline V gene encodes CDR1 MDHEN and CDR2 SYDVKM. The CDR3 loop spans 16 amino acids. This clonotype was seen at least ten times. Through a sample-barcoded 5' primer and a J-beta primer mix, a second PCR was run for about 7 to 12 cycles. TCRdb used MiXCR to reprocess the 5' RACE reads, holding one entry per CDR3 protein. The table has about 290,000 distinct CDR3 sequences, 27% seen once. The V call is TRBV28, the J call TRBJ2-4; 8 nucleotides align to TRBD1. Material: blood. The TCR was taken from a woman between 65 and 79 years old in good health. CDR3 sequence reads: CASSRQAGQGRNIQYF. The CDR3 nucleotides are TGTGCCAGCAGCCGACAGGCCGGACAGGGTAGAAACATTCAGTACTTC.